Each of the 26 T cell receptor beta chains below was sequenced from the same sample in a study of cytomegalovirus exposure and HLA in healthy donors. The PCR used 60 Vbeta and 13 Jbeta primers. Data came from immunoSEQ multiplex PCR; TCRdb stores just in-frame clones and leaves some out. Altogether some 130,000 clones are present, around 83% being singletons, with the ten largest covering about 8.1%. The sequencing input was PBMCs. The receptors come from a woman aged 45-65 years in good health and CMV-seropositive.

The chain recombines TRBV6-5 with TRBJ2-1; a weak D match, TRBD2 (6 bases). Germline CDR1 reads MNHEY; CDR2 reads SVGAGI. The V and J ends lost 5 bases and 0 bases respectively, with 11 bases between them. The CDR3 totals 15 residues. The CDR3 DNA is TGTGCCAGCAGTGCCGGACTAAGCTCCTACAATGAGCAGTTCTTC. Translating it yields CASSAGLSSYNEQFF.

The rearrangement links TRBV6-5 to TRBJ1-4; D not resolved. This CDR3 is 15 amino acids long. The V gene's germline CDR1 is MNHEY and CDR2 SVGAGI. V lost 6 bases and J lost 2, with 13 bases in between. CDR3 DNA sequence: TGTGCCAGCAGATCATTACCCGGGACTAATGAAAAACTGTTTTTT. Protein: CASRSLPGTNEKLFF.

The rearrangement links TRBV14 to TRBJ1-2; 7 nucleotides agree with TRBD1. The J segment lost 5 bases and the V segment lost 4 bases, leaving 7 bases of the junction unmatched. Germline V gene lookup returns CDR1 SGHDN and CDR2 FVKESK. This CDR3 has 14 amino acids. The CDR3 region is CASSPGTDLYGYTF. DNA of the CDR3: TGTGCCAGCAGCCCGGGGACAGACCTTTATGGCTACACCTTC.

The V call is TRBV27, the J call TRBJ2-1, with 10 bases identical to TRBD2. Losses at the gene ends were 6 bases for V and 0 bases for J; bases not matched to a gene: 20. Germline assignment: CDR1 MNHEY and CDR2 SMNVEV (reference sequence). CDR3 length equals 21 residues. The chain's CDR3 is CASSLRPLAGVHRISYNEQFF. CDR3 bases: TGTGCCAGCAGCTTACGACCCCTAGCGGGAGTCCATAGGATCTCCTACAATGAGCAGTTCTTC.

CDR3 bases: TGTGCCAGCAGCGCAGGACAGGGGTCACACTATGGCTACACCTTC. Translating it yields CASSAGQGSHYGYTF. This chain connects TRBV21-1 to TRBJ1-2; TRBD1, as called in the table, went unchecked against the DNA. TRBV21-1 is a pseudogene segment. This CDR3 contains 15 residues.

The V gene is TRBV5-1, the J gene TRBJ2-1; TRBD2 matches at 7 bases. The germline V gene encodes CDR1 SGHRS and CDR2 YFSETQ. This CDR3 contains 15 residues. Trimming cost V 4 bases and J 7 bases; bases outside gene matches: 11. The CDR3 coding sequence is TGCGCCAGCAGCCTATTTCCGACTAGCAGTAATGAGCAGTTCTTC. Protein: CASSLFPTSSNEQFF.

This chain links TRBV30 with TRBJ2-2; 7 bases are a match to TRBD1. CDR1 and CDR2 (germline): GTSNPN, SVGIG (reference sequence). J gave up 6 bases and V 4 bases, and 5 bases lay outside the gene matches. The CDR3 covers 13 residues. CDR3 region: CAWNPGGPGELFF. The CDR3 DNA sequence: TGTGCCTGGAATCCAGGGGGACCCGGGGAGCTGTTTTTT. Supplemented by reference TRBV30 and TRBJ2-2, the full variable domain reads SQTIHQWPATLVQPVGSPLSLECTVEGTSNPNLYWYRQAAGRGLQLLFYSVGIGQISSEVPQNLSASRPQDRQFILSSKKLLLSDSGFYLCAWNPGGPGELFFGEGSRLTVL.

V is TRBV29-1 and J is TRBJ1-1, with 9 bases that match TRBD1. There are 14 residues in the CDR3. The germline CDR1 and CDR2 sequences are SQVTM and ANQGSEA. V gave up 7 bases and J gave up 7 bases; unmatched junction bases: 13. In DNA, the CDR3 is TGCAGCGCTGGACAGGGGCGGGGGACAGGTGAAGCTTTCTTT. This translates into CSAGQGRGTGEAFF.

This rearrangement joins TRBV10-3 to TRBJ2-7; perhaps TRBD1 as D (5 bases). Trimming cost V 3 bases and J 3 bases, with 15 bases left between them. The V gene's germline CDR1 is ENHRY and CDR2 SYGVKD. The CDR3 has 15 residues. The CDR3 reads CAISDQGFRGYEQYF. The CDR3 nucleotides read TGTGCCATCAGTGATCAGGGATTTAGGGGCTACGAGCAGTACTTC.

V gene TRBV11-2 combines with J gene TRBJ1-1; the match to TRBD1 covers 8 bases. CDR1 SGHAT and CDR2 FQNNGV come from the germline V gene. V dropped 4 bases and J dropped 2; count of bases not matched to a gene: 9. The CDR3 extends over 16 amino acids. CDR3 residues: CASSSKTGTGNTEAFF. DNA for the CDR3: TGTGCCAGCAGCTCTAAGACCGGGACAGGAAACACTGAAGCTTTCTTT.

This chain joins TRBV10-3 and TRBJ2-1; a weak D match, TRBD2 (6 bases). The CDR3 is made up of 14 amino acids. V lost 6 bases, J lost 6 bases, and 15 bases lay in between. Germline lookup yields CDR1 ENHRY and CDR2 SYGVKD. The CDR3 region is CAIRAGQGGNEQFF. DNA for the CDR3: TGTGCCATCAGAGCGGGCCAGGGCGGCAATGAGCAGTTCTTC.

The CDR3 bases are TGTGCCAGCAGCCTCCGGGACAGCTACAATGAGCAGTTCTTC. This gives the protein CASSLRDSYNEQFF. The V and J genes are TRBV11-3 and TRBJ2-1; TRBD1 matches at 7 bases. Germline CDR1 SGHNT, CDR2 YENEEA. V dropped 5 bases and J dropped 3; count of bases not matched to a gene: 4. There are 14 residues in the CDR3.

The V and J genes are TRBV5-1 and TRBJ1-6, with D hard to call. The CDR3 spans 14 residues. With 2 bases removed from V and 4 bases from J, the gap between germline ends came to 7 bases. Germline CDR1 is SGHRS and CDR2 is YFSETQ. The DNA for the CDR3 is TGCGCCAGCAGCTTACAGTCGTATAATTCACCCCTCCACTTT. This sequence encodes CASSLQSYNSPLHF.

This clone was found once. This chain uses TRBV10-3 with TRBJ2-7, with D perhaps matching TRBD2 (5 bases). Trimming removed 10 bases from V and 3 bases from J, with 16 bases in between. The CDR3 has 13 residues. Germline V lookup: CDR1 ENHRY, CDR2 SYGVKD. The CDR3 here is CATLEREIYEQYF. CDR3 in DNA: TGTGCCACGCTTGAGAGGGAGATCTACGAGCAGTACTTC.

The chain combines TRBV5-1 with TRBJ2-7, with D hard to call. The length of the CDR3 is 14 residues. CDR1 and CDR2 (germline): SGHRS, YFSETQ. V shed 0 bases and J shed 0 bases, with 7 bases lying between them. The CDR3 spells CASSLGQNSYEQYF. The CDR3 DNA reads as TGCGCCAGCAGCTTGGGTCAGAACTCCTACGAGCAGTACTTC.

The chain is built from TRBV4-3 and TRBJ1-6; 8 nucleotides agree with TRBD1. The length of the CDR3 is 15 residues. CDR1 LGHNA and CDR2 YSLEER come from the germline V gene. Germline trimming cut 4 bases from V and 6 bases from J; bases unmatched to any gene: 5. For the CDR3, the DNA is TGCGCCAGCAGCCTCCGGACAGGGTCTAATTCACCCCTCCACTTT. Protein sequence: CASSLRTGSNSPLHF.

V usage is TRBV5-1 and J usage is TRBJ2-5; 10 nucleotides line up with TRBD2. With 2 bases clipped from V and 2 bases from J, the junction kept 3 bases outside the gene matches. The germline V gene has CDR1 SGHRS and CDR2 YFSETQ. The CDR3 totals 15 residues. CDR3 coding DNA: TGCGCCAGCAGCTTAGCGGGAGGGGATCAAGAGACCCAGTACTTC. Translation: CASSLAGGDQETQYF.

The rearrangement uses TRBV5-1 and TRBJ1-1; D not certain. The length of the CDR3 is 12 residues. Between the trimmed V and J ends, which lost 7 bases and 3 bases, there was a span of 10 bases. The V gene's germline CDR1 is SGHRS and CDR2 YFSETQ. Written as DNA, the CDR3 is TGCGCCAGCGAGGGAGTGGACACTGAAGCTTTCTTT. Encoded protein: CASEGVDTEAFF.

This chain links TRBV28 with TRBJ1-1; D not resolved. The germline V gene has CDR1 MDHEN and CDR2 SYDVKM. Trimming took 2 bases from V and 0 from J, leaving 10 bases between them. CDR3 length equals 15 residues. This chain's CDR3 is CASSLMGSMNTEAFF. In nucleotides, the CDR3 is TGTGCCAGCAGTTTAATGGGGAGCATGAACACTGAAGCTTTCTTT.

The chain has TRBV11-2 and TRBJ1-1, with TRBD1 matching 8 bases. After removal of 5 bases from V and 1 base from J, the junction contained 3 bases not matched to a gene. This CDR3 is built from 14 residues. CDR1 is SGHAT, CDR2 FQNNGV, per germline. CDR3 DNA sequence: TGTGCCAGCAGCCCCACAGGGGGGAACACTGAAGCTTTCTTT. Its translation: CASSPTGGNTEAFF.

The V and J genes are TRBV18 and TRBJ2-1, with D unclear. The CDR3 sequence is 14 residues long. The germline gives CDR1 KGHSH, CDR2 LQKENI. V was shortened by 3 bases and J by 4 bases, with 10 bases between the two germline ends. CDR3 coding DNA: TGTGCCAGCTCACCCCCCTCGAGGTACAATGAGCAGTTCTTC. Amino acid sequence: CASSPPSRYNEQFF.

This clone occurred once. The chain recombines TRBV6-5 with TRBJ2-2; D gene ambiguous. V was clipped by 2 bases and J by 4 bases, with 11 bases between them. Looked up from germline, CDR1 is MNHEY and CDR2 is SVGAGI. The CDR3 runs to 15 residues. In DNA, the CDR3 is TGTGCCAGCAGTTACGGGCAGGTCCCCACCGGGGAGCTGTTTTTT. It is translated as CASSYGQVPTGELFF.

V is TRBV5-8 and J is TRBJ2-3; D is undetermined. CDR3 size: 14 residues. V lost 2 bases to trimming and J lost 6 bases, with 13 bases between them. The germline V gene encodes CDR1 SGHTS and CDR2 YDEGEE. The CDR3 DNA sequence: TGTGCCAGCAGCTTAGAGTCATCCTACGATACGCAGTATTTT. Translation gives CASSLESSYDTQYF.

The CDR3 DNA follows: TGTGCCAGCAGTTACTTAAGGGGAGGGGATCAGCCCCAGCATTTT. Translated, it gives CASSYLRGGDQPQHF. The V call is TRBV28, the J call TRBJ1-5; TRBD1 is a possible D gene (5 bases). The CDR3 consists of 15 residues. V was pared by 4 bases and J by 5 bases, with 15 bases between. The germline V gene encodes CDR1 MDHEN and CDR2 SYDVKM.

This chain links TRBV5-1 with TRBJ2-7; TRBD1 agrees at 8 bases. Losses at the gene ends were 2 bases for V and 4 bases for J; bases not matched to a gene: 5. The germline V gene encodes CDR1 SGHRS and CDR2 YFSETQ. The CDR3 contains 14 residues. CDR3 sequence: CASSFRQGAYEQYF. Written as DNA, the CDR3 is TGCGCCAGCAGCTTCAGGCAGGGGGCATACGAGCAGTACTTC.

The chain couples TRBV6-1 to TRBJ2-5; TRBD1 agrees at 10 bases. The CDR3 consists of 15 residues. Germline CDR1 MNHNS, CDR2 SASEGT. V shed 7 bases, J shed 5 bases, and the junction held 10 bases outside the gene matches. CDR3 residues: CASNRQGAEGETQYF. CDR3 sequence (DNA): TGTGCCAGCAACCGACAGGGGGCAGAAGGTGAGACCCAGTACTTC.